The clone carrying this TCR beta chain was counted a single time. The antigen remains unidentified. This PCR relied on a set of 60 Vbeta primers and 13 Jbeta primers. Authors' methods: Counted up in a later analysis, unique TCR beta chains came to approximately 83 million, with around 10 million shared. Measured with immunoSEQ multiplex PCR; TCRdb has only the in-frame clones, and not every one. V, J and clone size reflect that table, while D and trimming were determined from the DNA. The sample yields around 200,000 clones, almost 85% seen once. The data stem from a study of cytomegalovirus exposure and HLA in healthy donors. Study-level results: It was approximately 150 TCR beta chains that were listed as cytomegalovirus-associated. Presence/absence analyses treated sequencing depth as roughly uniform across donors. With later analysis, a missense DCLRE1C variant became linked to TCR beta V- and J-gene trimming.

V was pared by 4 bases and J by 5 bases, with 16 bases between. This CDR3 has 16 amino acids. The V gene's germline CDR1 is SGDLS and CDR2 YYNGEE. The sequence came from a woman aged 40 to 49 in good health and CMV-seronegative. This rearrangement joins TRBV9 to TRBJ1-6; perhaps TRBD1 as D (5 bases). Sequencing input: PBMCs. CDR3 coding DNA: TGTGCCAGCAGCCAAACCCAGGGCGCCAATAATTCACCCCTCCACTTT. Translated, it gives CASSQTQGANNSPLHF. Based on the CDR3 plus reference TRBV9 and TRBJ1-6, the full variable domain is DSGVTQTPKHLITATGQRVTLRCSPRSGDLSVYWYQQSLDQGLQFLIQYYNGEERAKGNILERFSAQQFPDLHSELNLSSLELGDSALYFCASSQTQGANNSPLHFGNGTRLTVT.